Included here is one T cell receptor beta chain sequence, with context. Its specificity is not known. The sample is drawn from a study of vaccination and CD4 T cells after COVID-19. Study details: The cells in question were stimulated using overlapping spike peptides derived from SARS-CoV-2, HCoV-NL63, HCoV-OC43 and HCoV-229E.

Study-wide results and caveats: In convalescent patients, a median around 85% of reactive clones appeared only post-vaccination.

Specified treatment: approximately nine-day PBMC culture with coronavirus spike peptide pools or control peptides (ViraFEST assay). The absence of any prior SARS-CoV-2 infection in healthy vaccine recipients was confirmed by nucleocapsid antibody tests that came back negative both before and after vaccination. V lost 2 bases and J 2 bases, leaving 7 bases between the germline ends. Per the germline V gene, CDR1 is SNHLY and CDR2 is FYNNEI. The CDR3 has 15 amino acids. An Oncomine TCR Beta short-read assay was used to sequence the DNA from cultured CD4+ T cells. TCRdb fed the PCR reads into MiXCR, producing one record per CDR3 protein. Of more than 20,000 distinct CDR3 sequences detected, 50% appear once; the ten largest clones hold 28%.

The sequence came from a human donor who received a COVID-19 vaccine. This rearrangement joins TRBV2 to TRBJ2-6; D is uncertain. This specimen consisted of CD4+ T cells from blood, cultured in vitro, obtained before SARS-CoV-2 vaccination. CDR3 in amino acids: CASSESGAGANVLTF. The CDR3 DNA sequence: TGTGCCAGCAGTGAATCTGGGGCTGGGGCCAACGTCCTGACTTTC. Based on the CDR3 plus reference TRBV2 and TRBJ2-6, the full variable domain is EPEVTQTPSHQVTQMGQEVILRCVPISNHLYFYWYRQILGQKVEFLVSFYNNEISEKSEIFDDQFSVERPDGSNFTLKIRSTKLEDSAMYFCASSESGAGANVLTFGAGSRLTVL.